This T cell receptor beta chain was observed in a study of cytomegalovirus exposure and HLA in healthy donors. Regarding this clone: What it binds is unknown.

Primers: 60 Vbeta forward and 13 Jbeta reverse. Data came from immunoSEQ multiplex PCR; TCRdb stores just in-frame clones and leaves some out. The sample spans under 100,000 clones; the ten largest clones claim around 3.4%. Regarding the study as a whole: Rarity held for most TCR sequences, but there were some public TCRs that occurred in many donors. Later on, an analysis showed TCR association rates differing by HLA locus, with DRB1 the most and HLA-C the fewest. The authors later found most CMV-associated TCR beta chains appeared HLA-restricted.

The CDR3 extends over 16 amino acids. CDR1 and CDR2 (germline): SGHRS, YFSETQ. With V trimmed by 0 bases and J by 6 bases, 6 bases remained unmatched. The source of this sequence is a woman under 40 in good health and CMV-seronegative. Sequenced input: PBMCs. The chain carries TRBV5-1 and TRBJ2-1, with TRBD2 matching over 10 bases. The DNA of the CDR3 is TGCGCCAGCAGCTTGGGGGGACTAGCGAACCTCAATGAGCAGTTCTTC. It specifies CASSLGGLANLNEQFF. Full variable domain (missing parts from reference TRBV5-1 and TRBJ2-1): KAGVTQTPRYLIKTRGQQVTLSCSPISGHRSVSWYQQTPGQGLQFLFEYFSETQRNKGNFPGRFSGRQFSNSRSEMNVSTLELGDSALYLCASSLGGLANLNEQFFGPGTRLTVL.